These 5 T cell receptor beta chains came from one sample sequenced in a study of blood T cell repertoires in COVID-19. TCRdb keeps only in-frame clones here, not all; method: immunoSEQ multiplex PCR. The table lists 250,000 to 350,000 clones, more than 75% of them singletons, with 2% to 2.5% in the top ten. The specimen sequenced was peripheral blood. Source of these receptors: a woman in her twenties or thirties who had recovered from COVID-19.

This chain uses TRBV5-4 with TRBJ2-7, with D possibly TRBD2 on 6 matching bases. V was clipped by 5 bases and J by 0 bases, with 9 bases between them. Per the germline V gene, CDR1 is SGHNT and CDR2 is YYREEE (reference sequence). This CDR3 is 13 amino acids long. The CDR3 nucleotides read TGTGCCAGCAGGGTAGCGGACTCCTACGAGCAGTACTTC. Encoded protein: CASRVADSYEQYF.

This chain joins TRBV3-1 (or the pseudogene TRBV3-2) and TRBJ2-7; tentatively, D is TRBD2 (7 bases). The germline CDR1 and CDR2 sequences are LGHDT and YNNKEL (reference sequence). CDR3 length: 14 amino acids. V lost 0 bases to trimming and J lost 6 bases, with 12 bases between them. The CDR3 sequence is CASSQDWGGAEQYF. The CDR3 DNA is TGTGCCAGCAGCCAAGATTGGGGGGGGGCCGAGCAGTACTTC.

V and J are TRBV19 and TRBJ1-5; 8 bases align to TRBD1. Germline V lookup: CDR1 LNHDA, CDR2 SQIVND (reference sequence). V dropped 5 bases and J dropped 1; count of bases not matched to a gene: 7. This CDR3 spans 16 amino acids. The CDR3 nucleotides are TGTGCCAGTAGTCTTTGGACAGGGTTAAGCAATCAGCCCCAGCATTTT. Translating it yields CASSLWTGLSNQPQHF.

The rearrangement uses TRBV23-1 and TRBJ1-2, with D perhaps TRBD1 (6 bases). TRBV23-1 is filed as an ORF, its function uncertain. This CDR3 is 16 amino acids long. Trimming took off 6 bases at V and 6 bases at J, with 23 bases between the two ends. The DNA for the CDR3 is TGCGCCAGCAGCCCCCCGGACAGCCGACCTCCGGATGGCTACACCTTC. This encodes CASSPPDSRPPDGYTF.

V is TRBV6-4 and J is TRBJ2-3, with D possibly matching TRBD2 (6 bases). V was cut by 0 bases and J by 4 bases, with 11 bases left in between. The V gene's germline CDR1 is MRHNA and CDR2 SNTAGT. The CDR3 is made up of 15 amino acids. The CDR3 reads CASSDSGTSPDTQYF. CDR3 coding DNA: TGTGCCAGCAGTGACTCGGGAACTAGCCCAGATACGCAGTATTTT.